This T cell receptor beta chain stems from a study of untreated major depressive disorder. Clones were read by immunoSEQ multiplex PCR, and TCRdb kept only the in-frame ones, dropping some. The sample gives roughly 22,000 clones, just under 90% of which show up once; 0.45% to 0.55% is in the top ten. The V and J ends lost 9 bases and 1 base, in that order; junction bases with no gene match: 2. Germline assignment: CDR1 SNHLY and CDR2 FYNNEI. This CDR3 contains 14 residues. This TCR came from a woman aged 35 to 49 in good health. The specimen sequenced was CD4+ T cells from PBMCs. The V call is TRBV2, the J call TRBJ2-3; 12 nucleotides agree with TRBD2. CDR3 DNA: TGTGCCAGAGGGACTAGCGGGCGCACAGATACGCAGTATTTT. It specifies CARGTSGRTDTQYF.